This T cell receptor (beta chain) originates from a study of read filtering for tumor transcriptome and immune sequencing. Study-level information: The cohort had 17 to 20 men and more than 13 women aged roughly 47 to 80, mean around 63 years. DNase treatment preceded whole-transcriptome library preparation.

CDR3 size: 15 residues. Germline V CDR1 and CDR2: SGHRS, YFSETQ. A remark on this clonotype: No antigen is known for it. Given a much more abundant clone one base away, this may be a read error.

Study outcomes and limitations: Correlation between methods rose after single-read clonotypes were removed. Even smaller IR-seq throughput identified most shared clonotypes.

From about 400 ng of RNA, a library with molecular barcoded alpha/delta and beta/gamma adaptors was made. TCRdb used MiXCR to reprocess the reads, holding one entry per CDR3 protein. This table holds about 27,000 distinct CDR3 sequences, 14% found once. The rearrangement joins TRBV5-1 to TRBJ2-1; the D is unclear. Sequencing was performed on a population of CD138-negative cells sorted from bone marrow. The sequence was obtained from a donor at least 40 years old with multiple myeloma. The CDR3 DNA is TGCGCCAGCAGGGCGGATCCTACCATGCACAAGGAGCAGTTCTTC. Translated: CASRADPTMHKEQFF.